This T cell receptor beta chain was captured by sequencing in a study of blood T cell repertoires in COVID-19. Clones were read by immunoSEQ multiplex PCR, and TCRdb kept only the in-frame ones, dropping some. Here the sample spans 35,000 to 40,000 clones, 70% to 90% being singletons. The CDR3 spans 16 residues. J gave up 3 bases and V 4 bases, and 7 bases lay outside the gene matches. Germline CDR1 reads SGHKS; CDR2 reads YYEKEE (reference sequence). The sequence was collected from a human donor in a cohort sampled during active COVID-19. This chain joins TRBV5-5 and TRBJ1-2; 12 nucleotides match TRBD1. The sequencing sample was made of peripheral blood. The CDR3 DNA sequence: TGTGCCAGCAGCGGGAGGGGGACAGGGGGCCACTATGGCTACACCTTC. Translation: CASSGRGTGGHYGYTF.